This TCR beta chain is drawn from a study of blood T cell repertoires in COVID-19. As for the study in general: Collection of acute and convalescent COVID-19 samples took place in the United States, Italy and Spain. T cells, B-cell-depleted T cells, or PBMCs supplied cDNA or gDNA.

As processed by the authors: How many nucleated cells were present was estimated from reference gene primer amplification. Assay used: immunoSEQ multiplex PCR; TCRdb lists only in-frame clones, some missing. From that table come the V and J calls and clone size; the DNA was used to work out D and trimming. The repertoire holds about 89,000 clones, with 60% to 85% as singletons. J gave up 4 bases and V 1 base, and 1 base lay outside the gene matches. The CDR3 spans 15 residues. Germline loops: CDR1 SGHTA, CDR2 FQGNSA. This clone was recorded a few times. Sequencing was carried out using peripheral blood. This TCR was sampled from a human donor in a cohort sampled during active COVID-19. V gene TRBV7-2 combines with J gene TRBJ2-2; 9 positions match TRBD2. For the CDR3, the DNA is TGTGCCAGCAGCTTAGAAGCGGGAGGCACCGGGGAGCTGTTTTTT. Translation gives CASSLEAGGTGELFF.